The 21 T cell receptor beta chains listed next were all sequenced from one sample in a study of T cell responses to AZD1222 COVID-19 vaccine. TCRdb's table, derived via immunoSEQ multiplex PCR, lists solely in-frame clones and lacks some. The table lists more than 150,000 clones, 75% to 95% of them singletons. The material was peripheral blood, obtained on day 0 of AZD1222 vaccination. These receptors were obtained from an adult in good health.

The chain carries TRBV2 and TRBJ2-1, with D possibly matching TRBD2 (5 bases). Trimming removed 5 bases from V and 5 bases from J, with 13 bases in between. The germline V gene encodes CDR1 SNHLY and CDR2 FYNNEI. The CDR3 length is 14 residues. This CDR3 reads CASSPTEANNEQFF. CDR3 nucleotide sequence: TGTGCCAGCAGTCCGACGGAGGCTAACAATGAGCAGTTCTTC. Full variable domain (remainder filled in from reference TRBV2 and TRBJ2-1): EPEVTQTPSHQVTQMGQEVILRCVPISNHLYFYWYRQILGQKVEFLVSFYNNEISEKSEIFDDQFSVERPDGSNFTLKIRSTKLEDSAMYFCASSPTEANNEQFFGPGTRLTVL.

The CDR3 DNA sequence: TGTGCCACCAGTCGGACTAGCGGCAATCACAATGAGCAGTTCTTC. This gives the protein CATSRTSGNHNEQFF. The chain links TRBV24-1 to TRBJ2-1, with 10 positions matching TRBD2. This CDR3 is 15 amino acids long. After removal of 6 bases from V and 5 bases from J, the junction contained 6 bases not matched to a gene. From germline, CDR1 is KGHDR and CDR2 SFDVKD.

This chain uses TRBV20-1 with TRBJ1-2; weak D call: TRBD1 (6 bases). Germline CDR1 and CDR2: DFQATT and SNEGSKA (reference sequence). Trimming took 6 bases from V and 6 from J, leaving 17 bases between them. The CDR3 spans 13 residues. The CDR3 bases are TGCAGTGCCAGTAACAGGGAGCAGGATGGCTACACCTTC. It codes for CSASNREQDGYTF.

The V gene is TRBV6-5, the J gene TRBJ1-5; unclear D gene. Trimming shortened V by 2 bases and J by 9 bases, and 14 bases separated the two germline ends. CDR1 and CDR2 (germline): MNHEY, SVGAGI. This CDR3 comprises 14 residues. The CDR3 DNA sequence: TGTGCCAGCAGTTACAATCGGGGTGGAGGGCCCCAGCATTTT. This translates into CASSYNRGGGPQHF.

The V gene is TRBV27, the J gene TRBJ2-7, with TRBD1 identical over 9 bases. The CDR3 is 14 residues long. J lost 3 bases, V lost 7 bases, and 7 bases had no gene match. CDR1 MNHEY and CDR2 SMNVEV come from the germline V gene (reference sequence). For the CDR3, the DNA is TGTGCCAGCAATCTAGGACAGGGGCACTACGAGCAGTACTTC. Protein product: CASNLGQGHYEQYF.

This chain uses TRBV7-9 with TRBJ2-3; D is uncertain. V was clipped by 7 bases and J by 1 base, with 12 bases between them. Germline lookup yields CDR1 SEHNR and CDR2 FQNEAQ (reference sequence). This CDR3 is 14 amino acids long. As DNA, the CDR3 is TGTGCCAGCAACCCCCCTTCGGGCACAGATACGCAGTATTTT. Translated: CASNPPSGTDTQYF.

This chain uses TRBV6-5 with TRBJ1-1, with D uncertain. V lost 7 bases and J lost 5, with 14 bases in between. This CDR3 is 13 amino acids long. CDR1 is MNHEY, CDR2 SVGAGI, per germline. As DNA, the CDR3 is TGTGCCAGCATCCCTGCCGGCTTTACTGAAGCTTTCTTT. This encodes CASIPAGFTEAFF.

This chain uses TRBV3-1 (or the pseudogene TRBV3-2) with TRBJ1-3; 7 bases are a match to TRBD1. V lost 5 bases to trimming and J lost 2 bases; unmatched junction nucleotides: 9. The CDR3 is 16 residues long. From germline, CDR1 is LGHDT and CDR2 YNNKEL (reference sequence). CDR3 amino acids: CASSTRTGLTGNTIYF. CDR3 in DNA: TGTGCCAGCAGCACCCGGACAGGATTGACTGGAAACACCATATATTTT.

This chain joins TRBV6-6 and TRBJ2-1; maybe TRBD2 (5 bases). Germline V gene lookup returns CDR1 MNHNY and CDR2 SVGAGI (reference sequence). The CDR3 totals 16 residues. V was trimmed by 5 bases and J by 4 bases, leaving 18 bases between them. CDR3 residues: CASSPRGRPPYNEQFF. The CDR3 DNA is TGTGCCAGCAGTCCCCGGGGTAGGCCCCCATACAATGAGCAGTTCTTC.

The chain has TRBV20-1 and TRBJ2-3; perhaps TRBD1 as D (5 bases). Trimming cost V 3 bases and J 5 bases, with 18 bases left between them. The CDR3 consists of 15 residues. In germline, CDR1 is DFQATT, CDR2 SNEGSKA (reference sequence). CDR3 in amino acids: CSASSISQGIDTQYF. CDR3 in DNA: TGCAGTGCTAGTTCGATCAGTCAGGGAATAGATACGCAGTATTTT.

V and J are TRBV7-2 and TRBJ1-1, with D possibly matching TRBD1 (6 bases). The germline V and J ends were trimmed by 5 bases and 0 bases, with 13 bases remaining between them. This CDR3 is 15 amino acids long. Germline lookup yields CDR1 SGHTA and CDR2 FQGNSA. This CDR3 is CASSPGGALNTEAFF. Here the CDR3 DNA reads TGTGCCAGCAGCCCCGGGGGGGCCCTGAACACTGAAGCTTTCTTT.

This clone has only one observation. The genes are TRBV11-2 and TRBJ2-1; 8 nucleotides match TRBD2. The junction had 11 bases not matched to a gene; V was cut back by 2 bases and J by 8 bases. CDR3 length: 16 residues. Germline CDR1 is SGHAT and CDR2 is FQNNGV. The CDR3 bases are TGTGCCAGCAGCTTATTGAGGAGCGGGAGTGTCGATGAGCAGTTCTTC. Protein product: CASSLLRSGSVDEQFF.

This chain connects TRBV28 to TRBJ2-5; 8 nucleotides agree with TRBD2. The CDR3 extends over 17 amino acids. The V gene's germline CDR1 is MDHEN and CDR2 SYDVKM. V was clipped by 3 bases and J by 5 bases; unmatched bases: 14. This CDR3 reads CASSLNAYGREEETQYF. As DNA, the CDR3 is TGTGCCAGCAGTTTGAATGCTTATGGGCGGGAGGAGGAGACCCAGTACTTC.

As DNA, the CDR3 is TGCGCCAGCAGCTTGGGCCTGGTCGGTATGGGCGCGCAGTATTTT. Its translation: CASSLGLVGMGAQYF. The chain couples TRBV5-1 to TRBJ2-3; D unclear. The CDR3 runs to 15 residues. Germline CDR1 SGHRS, CDR2 YFSETQ. The V and J ends lost 0 bases and 10 bases respectively, with 18 bases between them.

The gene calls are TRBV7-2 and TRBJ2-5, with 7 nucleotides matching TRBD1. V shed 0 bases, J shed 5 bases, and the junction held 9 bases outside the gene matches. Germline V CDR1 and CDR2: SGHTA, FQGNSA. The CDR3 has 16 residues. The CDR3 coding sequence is TGTGCCAGCAGCTTAGCACGACAGGGTCTGGGGGAGACCCAGTACTTC. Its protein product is CASSLARQGLGETQYF. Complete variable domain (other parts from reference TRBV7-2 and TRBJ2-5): GAGVSQSPSNKVTEKGKDVELRCDPISGHTALYWYRQSLGQGLEFLIYFQGNSAPDKSGLPSDRFSAERTGGSVSTLTIQRTQQEDSAVYLCASSLARQGLGETQYFGPGTRLLVL.

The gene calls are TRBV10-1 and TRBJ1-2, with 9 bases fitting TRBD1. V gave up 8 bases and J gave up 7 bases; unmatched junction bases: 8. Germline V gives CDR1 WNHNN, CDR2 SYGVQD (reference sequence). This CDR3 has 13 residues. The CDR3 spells CASSRDRVSGYTF. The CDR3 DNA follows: TGCGCCAGCTCCCGGGACAGGGTTAGTGGCTACACCTTC.

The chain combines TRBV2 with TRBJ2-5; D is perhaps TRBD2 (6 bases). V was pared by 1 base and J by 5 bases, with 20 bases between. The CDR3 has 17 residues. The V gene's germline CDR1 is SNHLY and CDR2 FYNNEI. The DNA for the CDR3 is TGTGCCAGCAGTGAAGGACGGACTACGGGCTTTCTTGAGACCCAGTACTTC. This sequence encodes CASSEGRTTGFLETQYF.

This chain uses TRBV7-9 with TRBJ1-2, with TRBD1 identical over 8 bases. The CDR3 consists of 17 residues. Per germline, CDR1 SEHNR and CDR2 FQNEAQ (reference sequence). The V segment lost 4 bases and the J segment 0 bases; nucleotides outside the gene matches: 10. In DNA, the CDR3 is TGTGCCAGCAGCTCCACCGGGGGCAGGGGGCCTAACTATGGCTACACCTTC. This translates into CASSSTGGRGPNYGYTF.

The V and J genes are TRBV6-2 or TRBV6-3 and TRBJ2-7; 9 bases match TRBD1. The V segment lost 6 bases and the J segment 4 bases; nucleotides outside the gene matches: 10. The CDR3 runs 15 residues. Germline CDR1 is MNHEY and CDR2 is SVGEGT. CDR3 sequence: CASSQQGAQLYEQYF. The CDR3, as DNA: TGTGCCAGCAGCCAACAGGGGGCGCAGCTGTACGAGCAGTACTTC.

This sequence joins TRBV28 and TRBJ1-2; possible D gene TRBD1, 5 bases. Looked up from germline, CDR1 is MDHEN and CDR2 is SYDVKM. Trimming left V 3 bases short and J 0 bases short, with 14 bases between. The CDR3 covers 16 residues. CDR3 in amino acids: CASSFGGRRTNYGYTF. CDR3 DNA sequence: TGTGCCAGCAGTTTTGGGGGACGGAGAACTAACTATGGCTACACCTTC.

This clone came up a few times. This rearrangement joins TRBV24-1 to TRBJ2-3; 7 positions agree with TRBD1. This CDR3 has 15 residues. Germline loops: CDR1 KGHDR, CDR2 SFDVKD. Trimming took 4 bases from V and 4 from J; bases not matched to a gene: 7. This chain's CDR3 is CATSDPGTAPDTQYF. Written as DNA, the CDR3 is TGTGCCACCAGTGACCCCGGGACAGCTCCAGATACGCAGTATTTT.